This TCR beta chain appears in the sequencing data of a study of CD8+ T cells in alopecia areata (dated by TCRdb to 2016 to 2019). Background on the whole study: Treated patients were enrolled in an open-label pilot trial of oral tofacitinib, 5 to 10 mg twice daily, for moderate-to-severe alopecia areata. Disease severity in treated patients was measured with the SALT score, which quantifies the percentage of affected scalp surface area. RNA came from the PAXgene miRNA kit for fixed scalp, the miRNeasy kit for PBMCs, and the RNeasy kit for mouse skin. Scalp tissue and sorted CD4+ and CD8+ peripheral blood T cells from patchy and totalis/universalis alopecia areata patients and from healthy controls were covered by human TCRbeta sequencing. TCRbeta CDR3 regions were amplified by immunoSEQ multiplex PCR with 35 Vbeta forward and 13 Jbeta reverse primers. Scalp clonality was compared among normal scalp (n=4), patchy alopecia areata scalp (n=8), and alopecia totalis/universalis scalp (n=8). Biopsies were taken from tofacitinib-treated patients at baseline and at 4 and 24 weeks of treatment, and a later scalp biopsy was taken in several of the tofacitinib-treated patients. Patients received tofacitinib for 6 to 18 months and were then followed off drug for 6 months to check for delayed response and recurrence. High-throughput TCRbeta sequencing was used to examine T cell clonal expansion in alopecia areata in both the C3H/HeJ mouse model and human patients. Beyond this particular receptor, the publication reports: Tofacitinib significantly lowered scalp clonality and the number of expanded CD8+ clones among the top 100 scalp clones. Scalp TCR repertoire analysis is complicated because resident alphabeta T cells in normal human skin are also sequenced, whereas mouse skin is dominated by gammadelta T cells. Lesional scalp, especially in alopecia totalis/universalis, showed higher clonality and more expanded CD8+ clones than normal scalp, suggesting antigenic drive. Shared TCR sequences between patients were less evident than in mice, which may be partly attributable to HLA diversity in the patient population. The treated cohort was small, with a single nonresponder, so links between baseline CD8+ expansion and response need larger studies. During tofacitinib treatment, many expanded lesional clones remained in scalp and blood, and this persistence may partly explain relapse after treatment is stopped.

A remark on this clone: Its antigen specificity is not known. No per-base quality is available; no much larger clone lies one base away.

This specimen's time point label, interpreted: around 28 days on oral tofacitinib. What the treatment or condition label conveys for this sample: oral pan-JAK inhibitor, 5-10 mg twice daily. Lesional scalp punch biopsies and peripheral blood were collected from alopecia areata patients. After PBMCs were isolated by density centrifugation and stained for CD3, CD4 and CD8, a FACSAria was used to sort CD4+ and CD8+ T cells. The library was produced with the immunoSEQ multiplex PCR assay. To provide template for TCR sequencing, every sample had RNA extracted and reverse transcribed into cDNA. SuperScript III was used to make first-strand cDNA, primed with a 2:1 mix of oligo-dT and random hexamers. A synthetic immune receptor repertoire was used to gauge amplification bias, and whatever bias remained was removed computationally. The study's own analysis went as follows. After raw reads were preprocessed to remove errors, the CDR3 was defined following IMGT conventions as running from the conserved cysteine to phenylalanine. Clonality was computed by normalizing Shannon entropy by log2 of the number of productive unique TCRs and subtracting the result from 1. Whether scalp clones were CD4 or CD8 was inferred by matching scalp TCRbeta sequences against CD4 and CD8 repertoires sorted from blood. TCRdb took this table from immuneACCESS and kept in-frame rearrangements with V and J called. Such tables lack part of the clones; where checked against another copy, unresolved V genes explain under half of the gap, and the rest is unexplained. V and J calls plus clone size are reproduced from that table; the DNA served to infer D and trimming. In all, the sample holds more than 95,000 clones, and approximately 59% of those were seen once. Clones ranked in the top ten supply more than 25% of the sample.

From cysteine to phenylalanine, the CDR3 is 9 amino acids long. Just CDR3 DNA is preserved here, 27 bases in frame from base 1. CDR1 is given as SGHDT and CDR2 as YYEEEE, both from the germline V gene. This receptor was identified in a human donor with alopecia areata. In this chain, TRBV5-6 is recombined with TRBJ2-7; the D region possibly corresponds to TRBD2 (5 bases align). The sample was CD8+ T cells sorted from blood, taken at week 4, from a patient treated with tofacitinib. Read as DNA, the sequence is TGTACTAGAGGTGAGGAGCAGTACTTC. The resulting protein is CTRGEEQYF. Where the CDR3 stops, the reference TRBV5-6 and TRBJ2-7 genes take over; the full variable domain is DAGVTQSPTHLIKTRGQQVTLRCSPKSGHDTVSWYQQALGQGPQFIFQYYEEEERQRGNFPDRFSGHQFPNYSSELNVNALLLGDSALYLCTRGEEQYFGPGTRLTVT.